This record covers a single TCR beta chain. The sample originates from a study of cytomegalovirus exposure and HLA in healthy donors. This CDR3 has 17 residues. With 2 bases removed from V and 4 bases from J, the gap between germline ends came to 21 bases. Primers included in the PCR were 60 Vbeta and 13 Jbeta primers. TCRdb keeps only in-frame clones here, not all; method: immunoSEQ multiplex PCR. The repertoire holds about 150,000 clones, with approximately 82% as singletons. Sequenced sample: PBMCs. V usage is TRBV6-7 and J usage is TRBJ2-7; possible D gene TRBD1, 6 bases. TRBV6-7 qualifies as an ORF whose function is uncertain. This sequence was found in a man aged 35 to 55 in good health and CMV-seronegative. For the CDR3, the DNA is TGTGCCAGCAGTTACCCTCTAACCAGGGGACCGCTTTACGAGCAGTACTTC. Its translation: CASSYPLTRGPLYEQYF.